This TCR beta chain came from a study of T cells in Graves' hyperthyroidism and ophthalmopathy. Of note for this clonotype: A read error may account for a junction end that differs from germline.

Looked up from germline, CDR1 is MDHEN and CDR2 is SYDVKM. There are 13 residues in the CDR3. From RNA transcripts, TCR beta CDR3 regions were amplified. During a first-round RT-PCR of the TCR CDR3, the HTBI primer set was used. In TCRdb, the multiplex PCR reads were re-called with MiXCR into one record per CDR3 protein. The sample lists 450,000 to 650,000 distinct CDR3 sequences; around 21% were seen once. The sequence was obtained from a man in his late teens or twenties with Graves' hyperthyroidism. The rearrangement joins TRBV28 to TRBJ2-5; TRBD2 might be the D (5 bases). The specimen sequenced was blood. The CDR3 DNA follows: TGTGCCAGCAGTTTAGAGCGGCGGACGGCTTCGGACTTC. It codes for CASSLERRTASDF.